This T cell receptor beta chain was retrieved from a study of T cell repertoires in cytomegalovirus infection. Study in general: Evidence of both CMV infection and a matching HLA type came from public TCR beta signatures. Study observations and caveats: The response measured ex vivo was dominated by TCR beta clonotypes (HLA-C-restricted and CMV-specific). The cumulative frequency of public TCR beta families identified carriers of CMV plus the relevant HLA.

This clonotype was seen a few times. Its antigen remains unidentified. This CDR3 spans 15 amino acids. V lost 6 bases, J lost 4 bases, and 8 bases stayed unmatched. TCRdb re-derived calls from the reads in MiXCR, one entry per CDR3 protein. This sample has 680,000 or so distinct CDR3 sequences, with about 40% found just once. Sequenced input: PBMCs. The chain recombines TRBV12-3 or TRBV12-4 with TRBJ1-5, with 8 positions matching TRBD1. The clonotype comes from a human donor in good health (CMV status not recorded). Some clones in this sample may be carry-over from other donors' samples. The CDR3 protein is CASRPAGTGNQPQHF. CDR3 bases: TGTGCCAGCAGACCCGCCGGGACAGGTAATCAGCCCCAGCATTTT.